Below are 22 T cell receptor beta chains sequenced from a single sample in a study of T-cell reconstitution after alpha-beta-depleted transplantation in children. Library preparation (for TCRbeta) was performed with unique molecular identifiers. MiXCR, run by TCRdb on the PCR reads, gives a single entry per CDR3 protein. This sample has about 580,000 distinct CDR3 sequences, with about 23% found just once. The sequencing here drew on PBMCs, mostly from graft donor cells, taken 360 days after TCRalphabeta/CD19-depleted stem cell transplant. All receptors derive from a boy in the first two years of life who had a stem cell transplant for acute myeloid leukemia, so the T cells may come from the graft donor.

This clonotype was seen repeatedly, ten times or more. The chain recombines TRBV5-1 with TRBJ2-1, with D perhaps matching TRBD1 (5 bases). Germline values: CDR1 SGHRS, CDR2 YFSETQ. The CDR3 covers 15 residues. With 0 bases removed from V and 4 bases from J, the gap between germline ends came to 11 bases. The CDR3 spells CASSLGRAEYNEQFF. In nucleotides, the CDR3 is TGCGCCAGCAGCTTGGGCAGGGCCGAATACAATGAGCAGTTCTTC.

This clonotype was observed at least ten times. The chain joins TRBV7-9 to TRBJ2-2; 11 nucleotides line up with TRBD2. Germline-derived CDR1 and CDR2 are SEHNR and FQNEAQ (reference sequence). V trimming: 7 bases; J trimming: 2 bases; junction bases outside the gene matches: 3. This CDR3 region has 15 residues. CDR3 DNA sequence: TGTGCCAGCACCGGGACTAGCGGTAACACCGGGGAGCTGTTTTTT. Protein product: CASTGTSGNTGELFF.

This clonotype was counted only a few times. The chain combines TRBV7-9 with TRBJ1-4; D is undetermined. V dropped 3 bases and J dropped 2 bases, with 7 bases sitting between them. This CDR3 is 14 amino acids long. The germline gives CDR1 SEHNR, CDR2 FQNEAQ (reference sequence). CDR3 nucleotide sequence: TGTGCCAGCAGCTTTCGGCAGACTAATGAAAAACTGTTTTTT. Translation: CASSFRQTNEKLFF.

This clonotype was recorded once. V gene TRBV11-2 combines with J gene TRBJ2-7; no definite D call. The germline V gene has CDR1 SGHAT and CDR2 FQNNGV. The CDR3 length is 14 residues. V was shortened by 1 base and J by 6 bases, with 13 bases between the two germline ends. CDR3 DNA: TGTGCCAGCAGCTTAGGGATGCTTATGGGCGAGCAGTACTTC. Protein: CASSLGMLMGEQYF.

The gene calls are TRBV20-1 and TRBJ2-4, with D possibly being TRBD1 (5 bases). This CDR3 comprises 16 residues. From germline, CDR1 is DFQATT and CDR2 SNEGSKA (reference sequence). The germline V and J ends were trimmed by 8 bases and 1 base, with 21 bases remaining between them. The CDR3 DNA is TGCAGTTTTTGGGCCGACAGCGCCCAGGCCAAAAACATTCAGTACTTC. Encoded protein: CSFWADSAQAKNIQYF.

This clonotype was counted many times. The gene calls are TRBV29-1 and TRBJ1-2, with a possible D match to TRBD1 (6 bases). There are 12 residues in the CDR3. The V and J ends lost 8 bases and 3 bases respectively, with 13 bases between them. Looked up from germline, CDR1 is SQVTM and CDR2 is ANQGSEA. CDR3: CSFPTGDYGYTF. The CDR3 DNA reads TGCAGCTTCCCGACAGGAGACTATGGCTACACCTTC.

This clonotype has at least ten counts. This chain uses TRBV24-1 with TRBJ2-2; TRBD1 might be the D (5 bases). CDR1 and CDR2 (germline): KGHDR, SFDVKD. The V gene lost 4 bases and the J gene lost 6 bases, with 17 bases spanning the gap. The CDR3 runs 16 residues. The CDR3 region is CATSEGEQVPPGELFF. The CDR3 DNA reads TGTGCCACCAGTGAAGGGGAACAGGTCCCTCCCGGGGAGCTGTTTTTT.

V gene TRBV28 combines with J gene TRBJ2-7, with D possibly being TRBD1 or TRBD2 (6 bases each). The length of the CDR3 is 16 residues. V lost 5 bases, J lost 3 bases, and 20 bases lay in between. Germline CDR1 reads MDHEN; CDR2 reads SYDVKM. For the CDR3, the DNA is TGTGCCAGCAGTCAAGGGGGGACATCTGTAAGCTACGAGCAGTACGTC. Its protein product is CASSQGGTSVSYEQYV.

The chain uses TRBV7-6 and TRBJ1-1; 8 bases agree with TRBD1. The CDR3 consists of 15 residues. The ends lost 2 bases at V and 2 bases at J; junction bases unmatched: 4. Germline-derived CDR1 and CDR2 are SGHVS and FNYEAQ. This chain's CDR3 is CASSLTGQGNTEAFF. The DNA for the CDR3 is TGTGCCAGCAGCTTAACCGGACAGGGAAACACTGAAGCTTTCTTT.

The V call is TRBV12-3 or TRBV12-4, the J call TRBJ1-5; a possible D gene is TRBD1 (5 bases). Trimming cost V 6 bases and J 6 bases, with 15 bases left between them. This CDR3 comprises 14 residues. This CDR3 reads CASRTGTGGQPQHF. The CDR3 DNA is TGTGCCAGCAGGACCGGGACCGGGGGTCAGCCCCAGCATTTT.

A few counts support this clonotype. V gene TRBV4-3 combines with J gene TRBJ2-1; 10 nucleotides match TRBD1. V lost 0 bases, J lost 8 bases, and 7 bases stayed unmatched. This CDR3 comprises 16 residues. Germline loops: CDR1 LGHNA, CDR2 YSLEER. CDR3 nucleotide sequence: TGCGCCAGCAGCCAAGAACCGGGACAGGGGATCGATGAGCAGTTCTTC. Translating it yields CASSQEPGQGIDEQFF.

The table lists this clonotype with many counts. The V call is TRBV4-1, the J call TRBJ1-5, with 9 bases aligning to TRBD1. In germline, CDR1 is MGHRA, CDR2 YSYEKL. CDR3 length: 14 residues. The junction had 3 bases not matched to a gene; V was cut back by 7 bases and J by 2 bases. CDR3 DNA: TGCGCCAGCAAGGGACAGGGTGGCAATCAGCCCCAGCATTTT. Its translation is CASKGQGGNQPQHF.

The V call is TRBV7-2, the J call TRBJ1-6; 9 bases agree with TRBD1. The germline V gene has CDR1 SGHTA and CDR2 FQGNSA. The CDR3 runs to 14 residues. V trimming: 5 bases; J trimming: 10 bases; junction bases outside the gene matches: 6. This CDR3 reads CASSADRGRSPLHF. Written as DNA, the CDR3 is TGTGCCAGCAGCGCGGACAGGGGAAGGTCACCCCTCCACTTT. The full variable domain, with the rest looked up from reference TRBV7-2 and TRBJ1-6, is GAGVSQSPSNKVTEKGKDVELRCDPISGHTALYWYRQSLGQGLEFLIYFQGNSAPDKSGLPSDRFSAERTGGSVSTLTIQRTQQEDSAVYLCASSADRGRSPLHFGNGTRLTVT.

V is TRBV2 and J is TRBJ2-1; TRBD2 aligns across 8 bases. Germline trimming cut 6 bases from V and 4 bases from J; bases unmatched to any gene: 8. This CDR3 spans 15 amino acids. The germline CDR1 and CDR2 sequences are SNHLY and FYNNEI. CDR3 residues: CASSLRLARYNEQFF. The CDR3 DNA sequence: TGTGCCAGCAGCCTCCGACTAGCGCGATACAATGAGCAGTTCTTC.

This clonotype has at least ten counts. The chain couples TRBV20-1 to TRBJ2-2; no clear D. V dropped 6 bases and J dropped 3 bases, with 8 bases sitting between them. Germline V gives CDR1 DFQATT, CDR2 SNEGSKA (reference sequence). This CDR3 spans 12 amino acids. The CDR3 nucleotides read TGCAGTGCGACGACATACACCGGGGAGCTGTTTTTT. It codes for CSATTYTGELFF.

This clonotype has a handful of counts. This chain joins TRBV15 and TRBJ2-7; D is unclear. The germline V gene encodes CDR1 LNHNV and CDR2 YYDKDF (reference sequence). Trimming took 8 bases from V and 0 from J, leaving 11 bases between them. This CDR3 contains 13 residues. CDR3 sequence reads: CATGLSDSYEQYF. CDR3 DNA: TGTGCCACCGGTTTGTCAGACTCCTACGAGCAGTACTTC.

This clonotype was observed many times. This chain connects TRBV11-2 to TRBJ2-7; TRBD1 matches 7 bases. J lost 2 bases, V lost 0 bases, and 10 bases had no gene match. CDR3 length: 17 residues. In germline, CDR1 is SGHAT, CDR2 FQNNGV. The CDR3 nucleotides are TGTGCCAGCAGCTTAGAAACCCCGCGGACAGGCCCCTACGAGCAGTACGTC. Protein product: CASSLETPRTGPYEQYV.

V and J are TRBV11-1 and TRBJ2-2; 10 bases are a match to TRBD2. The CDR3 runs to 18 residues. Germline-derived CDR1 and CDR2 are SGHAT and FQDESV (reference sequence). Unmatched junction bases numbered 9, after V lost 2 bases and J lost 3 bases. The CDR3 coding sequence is TGTGCCAGCAGCTTACCTCCCCCGGGACTAGCGCACACCGGGGAGCTGTTTTTT. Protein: CASSLPPPGLAHTGELFF.

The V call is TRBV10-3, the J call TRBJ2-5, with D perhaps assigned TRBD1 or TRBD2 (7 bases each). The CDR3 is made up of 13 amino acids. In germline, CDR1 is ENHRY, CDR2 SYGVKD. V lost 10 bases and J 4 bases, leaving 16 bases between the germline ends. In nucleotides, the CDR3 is TGTGCCAACTCAGGGGGGGGCCGAGAGACCCAGTACTTC. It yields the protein CANSGGGRETQYF.

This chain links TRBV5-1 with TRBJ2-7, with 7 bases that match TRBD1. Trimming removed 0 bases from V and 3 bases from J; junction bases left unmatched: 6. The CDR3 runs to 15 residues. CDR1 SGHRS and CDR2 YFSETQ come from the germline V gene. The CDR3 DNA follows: TGCGCCAGCAGCTTGGGAACAGGGGTCGGCTACGAGCAGTACGTC. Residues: CASSLGTGVGYEQYV.

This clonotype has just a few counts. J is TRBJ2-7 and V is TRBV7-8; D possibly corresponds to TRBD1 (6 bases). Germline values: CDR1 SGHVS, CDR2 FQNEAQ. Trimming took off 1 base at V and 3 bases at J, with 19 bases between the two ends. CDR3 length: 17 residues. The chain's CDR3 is CASSLGGLADRSYEQYV. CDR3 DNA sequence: TGTGCCAGCAGCTTAGGGGGGTTGGCGGACAGAAGCTACGAGCAGTACGTC.

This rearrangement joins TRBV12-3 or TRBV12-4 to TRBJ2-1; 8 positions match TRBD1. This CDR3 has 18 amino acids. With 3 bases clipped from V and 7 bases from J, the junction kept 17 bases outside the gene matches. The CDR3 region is CASSFDSGTGVIGNEQFF. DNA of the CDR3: TGTGCCAGCAGTTTTGACTCTGGGACAGGTGTTATTGGAAATGAGCAGTTCTTC.